Each of the 30 T cell receptor beta chains below was sequenced from the same sample in a study of cytomegalovirus exposure and HLA in healthy donors. The PCR used 60 Vbeta and 13 Jbeta primers. Profiled with immunoSEQ multiplex PCR; TCRdb holds only in-frame clones, not every one. The sample yields about 100,000 clones, roughly three quarters seen once. Material: PBMCs. The receptors shown here come from a man aged 40-55 years in good health and CMV-seronegative.

Remarks on this clone: Other DNA sequences within the sample encode an identical CDR3. The chain employs TRBV30 and TRBJ1-6, with D perhaps matching TRBD1 (5 bases). The V gene's germline CDR1 is GTSNPN and CDR2 SVGIG (reference sequence). V was shortened by 3 bases and J by 7 bases, with 13 bases between the two germline ends. The CDR3 runs 14 residues. The chain's CDR3 is CAWSSTAQNSPLHF. The CDR3 region has the DNA TGTGCCTGGAGCTCGACAGCACAAAATTCACCCCTCCACTTT.

This clone showed up just a few times. This chain joins TRBV7-8 and TRBJ2-5; TRBD2 matches at 13 bases. The CDR3 is made up of 16 amino acids. Germline V gene sequence: CDR1 SGHVS, CDR2 FQNEAQ. The V and J ends lost 5 bases and 2 bases, in that order; junction bases with no gene match: 5. The CDR3 here is CASSARGLAGQETQYF. CDR3 DNA sequence: TGTGCCAGCAGCGCTAGGGGACTAGCGGGGCAAGAGACCCAGTACTTC.

The chain couples TRBV5-8 to TRBJ2-3; a possible D gene is TRBD2 (5 bases). Germline CDR1 and CDR2: SGHTS and YDEGEE. The V end was cut by 2 bases, the J end by 6 bases, with 19 bases between. This CDR3 has 16 residues. CDR3 coding DNA: TGTGCCAGCAGCTTCTTAGTCCCCTCCGGGATGGATACGCAGTATTTT. Translating gives CASSFLVPSGMDTQYF. The variable domain in full, with the rest retrieved from reference TRBV5-8 and TRBJ2-3, is EAGVTQSPTHLIKTRGQQATLRCSPISGHTSVYWYQQALGLGLQFLLWYDEGEERNRGNFPPRFSGRQFPNYSSELNVNALELEDSALYLCASSFLVPSGMDTQYFGPGTRLTVL.

Notes on this clone: Other DNA sequences within the sample encode an identical CDR3. The chain is built from TRBV5-1 and TRBJ2-1; 10 bases are a match to TRBD1. Germline V CDR1 and CDR2: SGHRS, YFSETQ. This CDR3 is 15 amino acids long. Trimming took 4 bases from V and 4 from J; bases not matched to a gene: 5. The CDR3: CASSLPGQGYNEQFF. Written as DNA, the CDR3 is TGCGCCAGCAGCCTCCCGGGACAGGGGTACAATGAGCAGTTCTTC.

The sample holds one count of this clone. The chain carries TRBV5-1 and TRBJ2-1, with 7 bases identical to TRBD2. The CDR3 is made up of 14 amino acids. V gave up 6 bases and J gave up 4 bases; unmatched junction bases: 7. Germline values: CDR1 SGHRS, CDR2 YFSETQ. CDR3 amino acids: CASNGGGVYNEQFF. As DNA, the CDR3 is TGCGCCAGCAATGGGGGAGGGGTTTACAATGAGCAGTTCTTC. Based on the CDR3 plus reference TRBV5-1 and TRBJ2-1, the full variable domain is KAGVTQTPRYLIKTRGQQVTLSCSPISGHRSVSWYQQTPGQGLQFLFEYFSETQRNKGNFPGRFSGRQFSNSRSEMNVSTLELGDSALYLCASNGGGVYNEQFFGPGTRLTVL.

The gene calls are TRBV11-2 and TRBJ1-6, with TRBD1 matching over 8 bases. This CDR3 region has 17 residues. The V gene's germline CDR1 is SGHAT and CDR2 FQNNGV. J lost 7 bases, V lost 3 bases, and 11 bases had no gene match. CDR3 coding DNA: TGTGCCAGCAGCTTCTCTCAGGGGGCGGGAGTGAATTCACCCCTCCACTTT. This gives the protein CASSFSQGAGVNSPLHF.

CDR3 region: CSAVITEAFF. CDR3 DNA: TGCAGTGCCGTAATCACTGAAGCTTTCTTT. V gene TRBV20-1 combines with J gene TRBJ1-1; D is undetermined. The CDR3 has 10 residues. Trimming cost V 6 bases and J 4 bases, with 6 bases left between them. Germline V gene sequence: CDR1 DFQATT, CDR2 SNEGSKA (reference sequence).

This chain joins TRBV9 and TRBJ2-3, with 9 nucleotides matching TRBD2. The germline CDR1 and CDR2 sequences are SGDLS and YYNGEE. The J segment lost 5 bases and the V segment lost 5 bases, leaving 3 bases of the junction unmatched. CDR3 size: 13 residues. The CDR3 DNA sequence: TGTGCCAGCAGTGAGCGGGGGGTAGATACGCAGTATTTT. Protein sequence: CASSERGVDTQYF.

This rearrangement joins TRBV7-8 to TRBJ2-3; TRBD2 agrees at 10 bases. The CDR3 contains 15 residues. V shed 5 bases, J shed 10 bases, and the junction held 12 bases outside the gene matches. Per the germline V gene, CDR1 is SGHVS and CDR2 is FQNEAQ. CDR3 bases: TGTGCCAGCAGCGTTAGCGGGGGGCGCCCGGTATCGCAGTATTTT. Its protein is CASSVSGGRPVSQYF.

The CDR3 DNA follows: TGTGCCAGCCGGGCGGGGGGGGGCACCGGGGAGCTGTTTTTT. It yields the protein CASRAGGGTGELFF. The chain links TRBV2 to TRBJ2-2; TRBD2 matches at 9 bases. The CDR3 consists of 14 residues. Per germline, CDR1 SNHLY and CDR2 FYNNEI. Germline trimming cut 8 bases from V and 4 bases from J; bases unmatched to any gene: 5. The whole variable domain, remainder taken from reference TRBV2 and TRBJ2-2, is EPEVTQTPSHQVTQMGQEVILRCVPISNHLYFYWYRQILGQKVEFLVSFYNNEISEKSEIFDDQFSVERPDGSNFTLKIRSTKLEDSAMYFCASRAGGGTGELFFGEGSRLTVL.

This clone was seen only once. This chain connects TRBV2 to TRBJ2-7; D perhaps matches TRBD1 (8 bases). Trimming removed 1 base from V and 3 bases from J, with 13 bases in between. The germline CDR1 and CDR2 sequences are SNHLY and FYNNEI. The CDR3 extends over 15 amino acids. The CDR3 DNA is TGTGCCAGCAGTGAAGTCGGGGGGACAGGCTACGAGCAGTACTTC. The encoded protein is CASSEVGGTGYEQYF.

J is TRBJ2-7 and V is TRBV5-1; 8 bases match TRBD1. V trimming: 3 bases; J trimming: 4 bases; junction bases outside the gene matches: 6. Germline V CDR1 and CDR2: SGHRS, YFSETQ. The CDR3 length is 14 residues. The chain's CDR3 is CASSWATGDYEQYF. In DNA form, the CDR3 reads TGCGCCAGCAGCTGGGCGACAGGGGATTACGAGCAGTACTTC.

The chain joins TRBV10-3 to TRBJ2-3; TRBD1 matches 9 bases. The ends lost 2 bases at V and 0 bases at J; junction bases unmatched: 3. CDR3 length: 16 amino acids. Germline values: CDR1 ENHRY, CDR2 SYGVKD. CDR3 amino acids: CAISEQGQGSTDTQYF. The CDR3, as DNA: TGTGCCATCAGTGAGCAGGGACAGGGAAGCACAGATACGCAGTATTTT.

J is TRBJ2-2 and V is TRBV6-5, with 9 positions matching TRBD2. Germline V lookup: CDR1 MNHEY, CDR2 SVGAGI. This CDR3 contains 15 residues. V lost 2 bases, J lost 8 bases, and 6 bases stayed unmatched. DNA for the CDR3: TGTGCCAGCAGTTACCCTAGCGGGGAGGTAGGGGAGCTGTTTTTT. Protein product: CASSYPSGEVGELFF.

The chain uses TRBV29-1 and TRBJ1-2; D gene uncertain. Germline assignment: CDR1 SQVTM and CDR2 ANQGSEA. Between the trimmed V and J ends, which lost 4 bases and 4 bases, there was a span of 10 bases. CDR3 size: 12 residues. Written as DNA, the CDR3 is TGCAGCGTTGGGACGGAGGGCTATGGCTACACCTTC. It encodes CSVGTEGYGYTF.

For this clone: Relative to the germline gene, one junction end is altered; a read error may explain this. The chain couples TRBV7-7 to TRBJ2-1; 7 bases are shared with TRBD1. CDR3 length: 15 residues. The V gene's germline CDR1 is SSHAT and CDR2 FNYEAQ (reference sequence). The CDR3 DNA sequence: TGTGCTAGCAGCTTAGAGACAGGGATCCACAATGAGCAGTTCTTC. Translating gives CASSLETGIHNEQFF.

This rearrangement joins TRBV29-1 to TRBJ2-6, with TRBD2 as a possible D gene (6 bases). The V gene lost 4 bases and the J gene lost 1 base, with 8 bases spanning the gap. Germline lookup yields CDR1 SQVTM and CDR2 ANQGSEA. The CDR3 length is 14 residues. CDR3: CSVGGESGANVLTF. The CDR3 nucleotides are TGCAGCGTTGGGGGGGAATCTGGGGCCAACGTCCTGACTTTC.

The rearrangement joins TRBV6-1 to TRBJ2-5; TRBD1 matches at 9 bases. TRBJ2-7 matches the DNA end more closely, so the J call is doubtful. CDR3 length: 14 amino acids. CDR1 and CDR2 (germline): MNHNS, SASEGT. CDR3 protein: CASSEGDRGDEQYF. The CDR3 DNA follows: TGTGCCAGCAGTGAAGGCGACAGGGGGGACGAGCAGTACTTC.

This clone appeared once. The chain uses TRBV27 and TRBJ1-2; TRBD1 is a possible D gene (6 bases). The CDR3 is 14 amino acids. Trimming took off 7 bases at V and 4 bases at J, with 16 bases between the two ends. Germline V gives CDR1 MNHEY, CDR2 SMNVEV (reference sequence). For the CDR3, the DNA is TGTGCCAGCAAAATGCGGGGAGGGGGCTATGGCTACACCTTC. Protein sequence: CASKMRGGGYGYTF.

J is TRBJ1-4 and V is TRBV7-9; D is uncertain. Deletions cut 2 bases from V and 8 bases from J, with 12 bases between. CDR1 and CDR2 (germline): SEHNR, FQNEAQ (reference sequence). The CDR3 covers 14 residues. CDR3 sequence: CASSLMGSREKLFF. The CDR3 bases are TGTGCCAGCAGCTTAATGGGCAGTCGAGAAAAACTGTTTTTT.

This clone showed up just a few times. V usage is TRBV10-3 and J usage is TRBJ2-7, with 8 bases aligning to TRBD1. In germline, CDR1 is ENHRY, CDR2 SYGVKD. The CDR3 loop spans 15 amino acids. The V segment lost 6 bases and the J segment 0 bases; nucleotides outside the gene matches: 7. CDR3 region: CAISEDRASSYEQYV. CDR3 nucleotides: TGTGCCATCAGCGAGGACAGGGCGAGCTCCTACGAGCAGTACGTC.

This chain joins TRBV2 and TRBJ1-5; D perhaps matches TRBD1 (5 bases). In germline, CDR1 is SNHLY, CDR2 FYNNEI. With 2 bases removed from V and 0 bases from J, the gap between germline ends came to 14 bases. The CDR3 is made up of 17 amino acids. CDR3 in DNA: TGTGCCAGCAGTGAACGGCAGGGTCTATATAGCAATCAGCCCCAGCATTTT. Amino acids: CASSERQGLYSNQPQHF.

J is TRBJ1-2 and V is TRBV6-5; no clear D. CDR1 and CDR2 (germline): MNHEY, SVGAGI. This CDR3 region has 13 residues. V lost 7 bases and J 7 bases, leaving 16 bases between the germline ends. The CDR3 reads CASTDRGRSGYTF. The CDR3 DNA reads as TGTGCCAGCACCGATCGTGGGAGGTCTGGCTACACCTTC.

The chain carries TRBV18 and TRBJ2-3, with 11 nucleotides matching TRBD2. This CDR3 is 16 amino acids long. Per germline, CDR1 KGHSH and CDR2 LQKENI. V gave up 6 bases and J gave up 2 bases; unmatched junction bases: 7. CDR3 DNA sequence: TGTGCCAGCTCCCAAACTAGCGGGGGAACCACAGATACGCAGTATTTT. Protein product: CASSQTSGGTTDTQYF.

The V call is TRBV18, the J call TRBJ2-7; TRBD1 matches 7 bases. The CDR3 sequence is 16 residues long. Germline V CDR1 and CDR2: KGHSH, LQKENI. V dropped 4 bases and J dropped 1; count of bases not matched to a gene: 10. In nucleotides, the CDR3 is TGTGCCAGCTCACTCGCTCAGACAGGGATGTCCTACGAGCAGTACTTC. Protein: CASSLAQTGMSYEQYF. Full variable domain (outside the CDR3, taken from reference TRBV18 and TRBJ2-7): NAGVMQNPRHLVRRRGQEARLRCSPMKGHSHVYWYRQLPEEGLKFMVYLQKENIIDESGMPKERFSAEFPKEGPSILRIQQVVRGDSAAYFCASSLAQTGMSYEQYFGPGTRLTVT.

The gene calls are TRBV7-2 and TRBJ1-2; tentative D call: TRBD1 (6 bases). Germline V gene data show CDR1 as SGHTA and CDR2 as FQGNSA. This CDR3 has 15 residues. The V end lost 5 bases, the J end lost 0 bases, and 13 bases lay between the germline ends. The CDR3 coding sequence is TGTGCCAGCAGCCAGCTTGGGGGCCCTAACTATGGCTACACCTTC. Translated: CASSQLGGPNYGYTF.

The rearrangement uses TRBV18 and TRBJ1-4, with D uncertain. The V end lost 1 base, the J end lost 3 bases, and 9 bases lay between the germline ends. Germline values: CDR1 KGHSH, CDR2 LQKENI. CDR3 size: 15 residues. CDR3 DNA: TGTGCCAGCTCACCACTAAGTGAGTCTAATGAAAAACTGTTTTTT. Protein: CASSPLSESNEKLFF.

The V call is TRBV5-1, the J call TRBJ2-2; 9 bases map to TRBD2. Germline V gene sequence: CDR1 SGHRS, CDR2 YFSETQ. The trim removed 7 bases at V and 7 bases at J, leaving 8 bases unmatched. This CDR3 has 14 residues. CDR3 DNA: TGCGCCAGCGGATTAGCGGGGGAGTTCGGGGAGCTGTTTTTT. This codes for CASGLAGEFGELFF. Full variable domain (rest looked up from reference TRBV5-1 and TRBJ2-2): KAGVTQTPRYLIKTRGQQVTLSCSPISGHRSVSWYQQTPGQGLQFLFEYFSETQRNKGNFPGRFSGRQFSNSRSEMNVSTLELGDSALYLCASGLAGEFGELFFGEGSRLTVL.

On this clone itself: Compared with germline, one end of the junction differs, possibly owing to a read error. The chain recombines TRBV7-9 with TRBJ1-5, with D perhaps matching TRBD1 (5 bases). Germline CDR1 is SEHNR and CDR2 is FQNEAQ (reference sequence). This CDR3 has 15 amino acids. This chain's CDR3 is CSSSLGSGSFQPQHF. Here the CDR3 DNA reads TGTTCCAGCAGCTTAGGGTCAGGGTCGTTTCAGCCCCAGCATTTT.

The V gene is TRBV4-1, the J gene TRBJ2-1, with 7 bases lining up with TRBD2. This CDR3 contains 12 residues. Germline V gene sequence: CDR1 MGHRA, CDR2 YSYEKL. With 5 bases clipped from V and 8 bases from J, the junction kept 3 bases outside the gene matches. The CDR3 DNA sequence: TGCGCCAGCAGCTCAGGGAGGGATGAGCAGTTCTTC. Amino acid sequence: CASSSGRDEQFF.